The rows below give T cell receptor beta chains drawn from one sample of a study of shared clonotypes between healthy human individuals. Some clones are missing from TCRdb's copy, which holds only in-frame ones; the method was immunoSEQ multiplex PCR. The data contain about 2 million clones, roughly 96% of them seen just once; the ten biggest clones take up under 0.15%. Material for sequencing was naive CD4+ T cells sorted from blood. The receptors stem from a man in his late teens or twenties in good health. CDR3s include the opening cysteine and the closing phenylalanine or tryptophan. Each record gives: CDR3 DNA, CDR3 protein, D gene, V gene, clone size, J gene. The D gene is left open where the match is weak. Expanded clones get a size class; other rows say once, few or many, or leave the size out.

cdr3_nt: TGTGCCAGCAGTTTAGACACAGCGAATTCACCCCTCCACTTT
cdr3_aa: CASSLDTANSPLHF
d_call: -
v_call: TRBV6-5
clone_size: -
j_call: TRBJ1-6

cdr3_nt: TGTGCCAGCAAGGCACAGGAGAATTCACCCCTCCACTTT
cdr3_aa: CASKAQENSPLHF
d_call: -
v_call: TRBV25-1
clone_size: few
j_call: TRBJ1-6

cdr3_nt: TGTGCCAGCAGTTACTCGACAGGGACGGGAGAGCAGTACTTC
cdr3_aa: CASSYSTGTGEQYF
d_call: TRBD1
v_call: TRBV6-5
clone_size: -
j_call: TRBJ2-7

cdr3_nt: TGTGCCAGCAGCCAACTACCGACAGGGGCCGGAAACACCATATATTTT
cdr3_aa: CASSQLPTGAGNTIYF
d_call: TRBD1
v_call: TRBV14
clone_size: -
j_call: TRBJ1-3

cdr3_nt: TGTGCCAGCAGCGCGCCAACCGGACAGGGGTCCGCACCCTTCAGCGAAATCTCTGGAAACACCATATATTTT
cdr3_aa: CASSAPTGQGSAPFSEISGNTIYF
d_call: TRBD1
v_call: TRBV9
clone_size: -
j_call: TRBJ1-3

cdr3_nt: TGTGCCAGCACCCAAATCACGGGGGGACGGAATGAGCAGTTCTTC
cdr3_aa: CASTQITGGRNEQFF
d_call: TRBD2
v_call: TRBV6-5
clone_size: -
j_call: TRBJ2-1

cdr3_nt: TGTGCCAGCAGCCTGATAGGGGGCACAGGGGGTGGCTACACCTTC
cdr3_aa: CASSLIGGTGGGYTF
d_call: TRBD1
v_call: TRBV5-4
clone_size: -
j_call: TRBJ1-2

cdr3_nt: TGTGCCAGCAGCCGACAGGGGCTTAGCAATCAGCCCCAGCATTTT
cdr3_aa: CASSRQGLSNQPQHF
d_call: TRBD1
v_call: TRBV6-5
clone_size: -
j_call: TRBJ1-5

cdr3_nt: TGCGCCAGCAGCCAAGGGACAAGTACCTACGAGCAGTACTTC
cdr3_aa: CASSQGTSTYEQYF
d_call: -
v_call: TRBV5-1
clone_size: -
j_call: TRBJ2-7

cdr3_nt: TGTGCCAGCAGCCAACTGACAGGGGGCTGGAATGAGCAGTTCTTC
cdr3_aa: CASSQLTGGWNEQFF
d_call: TRBD1
v_call: TRBV14
clone_size: -
j_call: TRBJ2-1

cdr3_nt: TGTGCCAGCAGCTCGGGCAGCTATAATTCACCCCTCCACTTT
cdr3_aa: CASSSGSYNSPLHF
d_call: -
v_call: TRBV7-9
clone_size: few
j_call: TRBJ1-6

cdr3_nt: TGTGCCAGCAGGGACCGATATAATTCACCCCTCCACTTT
cdr3_aa: CASRDRYNSPLHF
d_call: -
v_call: TRBV6-1
clone_size: -
j_call: TRBJ1-6

cdr3_nt: TGTGCCAGCAGCTTGGGTCGGGGGATAACCTACGAGCAGTACTTC
cdr3_aa: CASSLGRGITYEQYF
d_call: -
v_call: TRBV11-2
clone_size: once
j_call: TRBJ2-7

cdr3_nt: TGTGCCAGCAGCGTCAGTGGAGGTTGGGAGACCCAGTACTTC
cdr3_aa: CASSVSGGWETQYF
d_call: -
v_call: TRBV7-2
clone_size: -
j_call: TRBJ2-5

cdr3_nt: TGCGCCAGCATGGGACAGGGTCGCAATCAGCCCCAGCATTTT
cdr3_aa: CASMGQGRNQPQHF
d_call: TRBD1
v_call: TRBV10-2
clone_size: -
j_call: TRBJ1-5

cdr3_nt: TGTGCCAGCAGCTACCAGGCGGGGGAACTGGATGGCTACACCTTC
cdr3_aa: CASSYQAGELDGYTF
d_call: -
v_call: TRBV11-2
clone_size: -
j_call: TRBJ1-2

cdr3_nt: TGTGCCAGCAGCTTAGATCGGGGGGCGAACACTGAAGCTTTCTTT
cdr3_aa: CASSLDRGANTEAFF
d_call: -
v_call: TRBV11-2
clone_size: -
j_call: TRBJ1-1

cdr3_nt: TGTGCCAGCAGCTCTAAGACAGGCGGGGAGCTGTTTTTT
cdr3_aa: CASSSKTGGELFF
d_call: -
v_call: TRBV7-3
clone_size: -
j_call: TRBJ2-2

cdr3_nt: TGTGCCAGCTCACCGAGAGGCAGGGAGACCCAGTACTTC
cdr3_aa: CASSPRGRETQYF
d_call: -
v_call: TRBV18
clone_size: -
j_call: TRBJ2-5

cdr3_nt: TGTGCCAGCAGTGACCCGACGGCTACTTACGAGCAGTACTTC
cdr3_aa: CASSDPTATYEQYF
d_call: -
v_call: TRBV25-1
clone_size: -
j_call: TRBJ2-7

cdr3_nt: TGCAGCGTTGTAGGACAGGGTTTGAACACCTTC
cdr3_aa: CSVVGQGLNTF
d_call: TRBD1
v_call: TRBV29-1
clone_size: -
j_call: TRBJ1-2

cdr3_nt: TGTGCCAGCAGCTTGAGCCTAGGTCTGCGCACTGAAGCTTTCTTT
cdr3_aa: CASSLSLGLRTEAFF
d_call: -
v_call: TRBV7-2
clone_size: -
j_call: TRBJ1-1

cdr3_nt: TGTGCCAGCAGTCAGGGGGCTGCCTACGAGCAGTACTTC
cdr3_aa: CASSQGAAYEQYF
d_call: TRBD1
v_call: TRBV6-1
clone_size: -
j_call: TRBJ2-7

cdr3_nt: TGTGCCATCAGTGAAATACTAGACACCCTCCAAGAGACCCAGTACTTC
cdr3_aa: CAISEILDTLQETQYF
d_call: -
v_call: TRBV10-3
clone_size: -
j_call: TRBJ2-5

cdr3_nt: TGTGCCAGTGGGGGAGATCTACCTCAAGAGACCCAGTACTTC
cdr3_aa: CASGGDLPQETQYF
d_call: -
v_call: TRBV28
clone_size: -
j_call: TRBJ2-5

cdr3_nt: TGTGCCAGCAGCTTAGCGGGGGCAGACACCATATATTTT
cdr3_aa: CASSLAGADTIYF
d_call: -
v_call: TRBV7-9
clone_size: -
j_call: TRBJ1-3

cdr3_nt: TGTGCCAGCTCAAGCACAGATACGCAGTATTTT
cdr3_aa: CASSSTDTQYF
d_call: -
v_call: TRBV7-6
clone_size: -
j_call: TRBJ2-3

cdr3_nt: TGTGCCAGCAGTGCGGCGGATTATAGCAATCAGCCCCAGCATTTT
cdr3_aa: CASSAADYSNQPQHF
d_call: -
v_call: TRBV2
clone_size: -
j_call: TRBJ1-5

cdr3_nt: TGTGCCAGCAGCCAAGACTTGACGGGGAGTAATTCACCCCTCCACTTT
cdr3_aa: CASSQDLTGSNSPLHF
d_call: -
v_call: TRBV4-2
clone_size: -
j_call: TRBJ1-6